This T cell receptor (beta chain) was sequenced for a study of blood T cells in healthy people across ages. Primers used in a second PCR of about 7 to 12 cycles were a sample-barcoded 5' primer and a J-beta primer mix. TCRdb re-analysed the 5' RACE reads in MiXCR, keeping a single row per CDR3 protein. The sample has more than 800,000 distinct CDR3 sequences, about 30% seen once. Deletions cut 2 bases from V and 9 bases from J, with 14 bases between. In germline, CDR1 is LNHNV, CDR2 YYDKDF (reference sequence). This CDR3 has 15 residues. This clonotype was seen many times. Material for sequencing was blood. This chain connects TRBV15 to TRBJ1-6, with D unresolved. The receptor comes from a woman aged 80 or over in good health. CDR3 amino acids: CATSRTDGRASPLHF. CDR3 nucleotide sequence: TGTGCCACCAGCAGAACCGACGGAAGGGCTTCACCCCTCCACTTT.